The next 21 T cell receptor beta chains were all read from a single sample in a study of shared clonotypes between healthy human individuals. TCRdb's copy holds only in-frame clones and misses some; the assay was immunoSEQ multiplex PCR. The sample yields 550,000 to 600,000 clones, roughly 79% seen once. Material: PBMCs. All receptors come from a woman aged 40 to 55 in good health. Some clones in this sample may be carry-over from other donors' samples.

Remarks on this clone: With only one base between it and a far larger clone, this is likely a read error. This CDR3 is CAWSVLSARGEKLFF. As DNA, the CDR3 is TGTGCCTGGAGTGTACTCAGTGCGAGGGGCGAAAAACTGTTTTTT. The rearrangement joins TRBV30 to TRBJ1-4, with a tentative D call TRBD1 (5 bases). The ends were cut back, 0 bases at V and 8 bases at J, with 16 bases in the middle. This CDR3 has 15 residues. The V gene's germline CDR1 is GTSNPN and CDR2 SVGIG (reference sequence).

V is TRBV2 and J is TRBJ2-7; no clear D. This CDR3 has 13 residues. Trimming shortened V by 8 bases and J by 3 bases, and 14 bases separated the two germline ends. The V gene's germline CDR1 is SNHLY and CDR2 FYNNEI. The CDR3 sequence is CASLGYSNYEQYF. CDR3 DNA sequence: TGTGCCAGCCTCGGATATTCGAACTACGAGCAGTACTTC.

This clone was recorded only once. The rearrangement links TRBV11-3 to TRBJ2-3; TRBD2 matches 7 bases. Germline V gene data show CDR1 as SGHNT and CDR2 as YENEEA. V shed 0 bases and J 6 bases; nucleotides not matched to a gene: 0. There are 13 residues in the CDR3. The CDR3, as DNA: TGTGCCAGCAGCTTAGAGCGGGGGGATACGCAGTATTTT. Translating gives CASSLERGDTQYF. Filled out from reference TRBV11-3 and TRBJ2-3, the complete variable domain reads EAGVVQSPRYKIIEKKQPVAFWCNPISGHNTLYWYLQNLGQGPELLIRYENEEAVDDSQLPKDRFSAERLKGVDSTLKIQPAELGDSAVYLCASSLERGDTQYFGPGTRLTVL.

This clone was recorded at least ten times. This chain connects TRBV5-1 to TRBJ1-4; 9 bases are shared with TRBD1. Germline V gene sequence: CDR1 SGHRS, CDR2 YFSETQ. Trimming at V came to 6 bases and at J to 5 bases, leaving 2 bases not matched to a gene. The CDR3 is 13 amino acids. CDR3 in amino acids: CASTGTGNEKLFF. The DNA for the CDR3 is TGCGCCAGCACCGGGACAGGGAATGAAAAACTGTTTTTT.

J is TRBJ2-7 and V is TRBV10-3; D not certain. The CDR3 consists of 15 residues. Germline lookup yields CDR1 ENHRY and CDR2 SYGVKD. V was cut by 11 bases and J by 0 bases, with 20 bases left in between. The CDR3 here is CASRGGEGSSYEQYF. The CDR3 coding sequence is TGTGCCTCCCGTGGTGGAGAAGGGTCCTCCTACGAGCAGTACTTC.

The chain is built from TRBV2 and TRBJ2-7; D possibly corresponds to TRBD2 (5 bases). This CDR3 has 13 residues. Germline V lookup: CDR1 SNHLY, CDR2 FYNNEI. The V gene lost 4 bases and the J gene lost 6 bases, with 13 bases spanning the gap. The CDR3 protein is CASSAPRRGEQYF. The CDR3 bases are TGTGCCAGCAGTGCCCCCCGTCGGGGCGAGCAGTACTTC.

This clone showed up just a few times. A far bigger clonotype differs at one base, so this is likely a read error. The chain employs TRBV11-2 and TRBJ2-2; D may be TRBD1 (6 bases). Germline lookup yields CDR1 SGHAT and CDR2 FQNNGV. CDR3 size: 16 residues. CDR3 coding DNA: TGTACCAGCAGCTTCACACCAACAGGGTCGGCCGGGGAGCTGTTTTTT. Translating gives CTSSFTPTGSAGELFF.

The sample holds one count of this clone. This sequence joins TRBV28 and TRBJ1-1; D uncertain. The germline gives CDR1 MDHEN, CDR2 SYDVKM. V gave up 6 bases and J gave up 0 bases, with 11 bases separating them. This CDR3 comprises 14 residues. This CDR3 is CASRSRALNTEAFF. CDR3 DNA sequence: TGTGCCAGCAGGTCAAGGGCCCTGAACACTGAAGCTTTCTTT.

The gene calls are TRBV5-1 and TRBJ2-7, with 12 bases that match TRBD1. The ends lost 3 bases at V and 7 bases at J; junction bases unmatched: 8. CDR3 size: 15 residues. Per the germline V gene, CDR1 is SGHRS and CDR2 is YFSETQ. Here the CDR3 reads CASSSPGQGAGEQYF. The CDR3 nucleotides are TGCGCCAGCAGCTCACCGGGACAGGGGGCCGGGGAGCAGTACTTC. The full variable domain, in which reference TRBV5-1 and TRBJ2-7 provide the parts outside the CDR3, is KAGVTQTPRYLIKTRGQQVTLSCSPISGHRSVSWYQQTPGQGLQFLFEYFSETQRNKGNFPGRFSGRQFSNSRSEMNVSTLELGDSALYLCASSSPGQGAGEQYFGPGTRLTVT.

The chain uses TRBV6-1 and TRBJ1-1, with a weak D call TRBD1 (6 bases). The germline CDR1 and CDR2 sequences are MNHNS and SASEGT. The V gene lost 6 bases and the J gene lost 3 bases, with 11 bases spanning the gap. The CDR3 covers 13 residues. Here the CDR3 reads CASSLEGDTEAFF. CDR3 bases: TGTGCCAGCAGCCTAGAGGGGGACACTGAAGCTTTCTTT.

For the CDR3, the DNA is TGCAGCGTTGAAGAAGGGGGAGGCCCAGATACGCAGTATTTT. This encodes CSVEEGGGPDTQYF. This chain connects TRBV29-1 to TRBJ2-3, with D perhaps being TRBD1 or TRBD2 (6 bases each). The CDR3 is made up of 14 amino acids. The germline gives CDR1 SQVTM, CDR2 ANQGSEA. V was shortened by 0 bases and J by 4 bases, with 11 bases between the two germline ends.

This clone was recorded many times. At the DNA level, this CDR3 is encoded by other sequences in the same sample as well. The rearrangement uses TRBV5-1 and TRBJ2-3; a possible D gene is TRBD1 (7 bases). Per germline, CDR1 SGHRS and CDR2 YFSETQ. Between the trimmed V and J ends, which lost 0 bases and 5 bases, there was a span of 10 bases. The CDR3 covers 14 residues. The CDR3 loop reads CASSLGQGGDTQYF. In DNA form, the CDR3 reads TGCGCCAGCAGCTTGGGTCAGGGGGGAGATACGCAGTATTTT.

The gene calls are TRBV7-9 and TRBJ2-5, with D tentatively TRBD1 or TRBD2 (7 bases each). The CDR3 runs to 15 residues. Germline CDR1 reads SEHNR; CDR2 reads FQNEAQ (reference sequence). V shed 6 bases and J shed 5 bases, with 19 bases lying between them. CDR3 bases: TGTGCCAGCAGTATTCACAGGGGAGGGGAGGAGACCCAGTACTTC. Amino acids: CASSIHRGGEETQYF.

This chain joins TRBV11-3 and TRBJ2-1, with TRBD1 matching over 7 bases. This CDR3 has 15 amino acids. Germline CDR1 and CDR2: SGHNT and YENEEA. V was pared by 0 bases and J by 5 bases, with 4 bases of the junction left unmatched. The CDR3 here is CASSLEGQVHNEQFF. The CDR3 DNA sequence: TGTGCCAGCAGCTTAGAAGGACAGGTCCACAATGAGCAGTTCTTC.

CDR3 region: CASSLGGGGADTQYF. Here the CDR3 DNA reads TGTGCCAGCAGCTTGGGTGGCGGGGGGGCAGATACGCAGTATTTT. The V and J genes are TRBV5-4 and TRBJ2-3; TRBD2 aligns across 9 bases. CDR3 length: 15 residues. The V gene's germline CDR1 is SGHNT and CDR2 YYREEE (reference sequence). After removal of 0 bases from V and 4 bases from J, the junction contained 3 bases not matched to a gene.

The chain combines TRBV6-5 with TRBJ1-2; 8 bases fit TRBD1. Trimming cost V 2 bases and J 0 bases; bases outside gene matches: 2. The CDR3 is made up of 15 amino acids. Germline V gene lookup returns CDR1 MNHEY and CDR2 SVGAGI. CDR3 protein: CASSYGQGPNYGYTF. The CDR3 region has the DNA TGTGCCAGCAGTTACGGACAGGGACCTAACTATGGCTACACCTTC.

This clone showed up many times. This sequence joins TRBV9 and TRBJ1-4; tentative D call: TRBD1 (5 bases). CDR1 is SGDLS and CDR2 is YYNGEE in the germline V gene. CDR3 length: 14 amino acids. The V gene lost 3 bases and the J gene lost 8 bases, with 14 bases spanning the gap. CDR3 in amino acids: CASSAGVGGEKLFF. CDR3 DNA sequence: TGTGCCAGCAGCGCGGGAGTTGGGGGAGAAAAACTGTTTTTT.

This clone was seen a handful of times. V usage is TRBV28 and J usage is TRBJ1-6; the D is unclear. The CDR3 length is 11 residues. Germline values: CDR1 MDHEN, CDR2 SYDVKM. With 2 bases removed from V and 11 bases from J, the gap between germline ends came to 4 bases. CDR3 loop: CASSLGAPLHF. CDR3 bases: TGTGCCAGCAGTTTAGGGGCACCCCTCCACTTT. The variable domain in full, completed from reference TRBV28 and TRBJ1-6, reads DVKVTQSSRYLVKRTGEKVFLECVQDMDHENMFWYRQDPGLGLRLIYFSYDVKMKEKGDIPEGYSVSREKKERFSLILESASTNQTSMYLCASSLGAPLHFGNGTRLTVT.

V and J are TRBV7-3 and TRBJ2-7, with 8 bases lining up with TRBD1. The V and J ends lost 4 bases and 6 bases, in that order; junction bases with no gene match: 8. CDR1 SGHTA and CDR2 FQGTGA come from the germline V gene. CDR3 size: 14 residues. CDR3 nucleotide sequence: TGTGCCAGCAGCTCCGGACAGGGAGGCGGCGAGCAGTACTTC. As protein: CASSSGQGGGEQYF.

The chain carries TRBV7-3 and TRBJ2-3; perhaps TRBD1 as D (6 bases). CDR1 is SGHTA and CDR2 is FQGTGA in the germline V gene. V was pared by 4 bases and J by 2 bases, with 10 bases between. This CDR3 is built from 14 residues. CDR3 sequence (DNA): TGTGCCAGCAGCTCTAGGACAGTCACAGATACGCAGTATTTT. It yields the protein CASSSRTVTDTQYF.

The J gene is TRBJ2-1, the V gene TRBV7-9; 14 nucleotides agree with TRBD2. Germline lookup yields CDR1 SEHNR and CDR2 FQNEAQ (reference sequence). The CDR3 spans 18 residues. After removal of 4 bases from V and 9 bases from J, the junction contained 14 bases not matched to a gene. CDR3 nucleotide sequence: TGTGCCAGCAGCTCGCCCCCTGGGACTAGCGGGAGAGAGGGTGAGCAGTTCTTC. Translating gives CASSSPPGTSGREGEQFF.